This T cell receptor beta chain was retrieved from a study of CD8 T cells in ankylosing spondylitis. Study results and caveats: Clones linked to disease, bearing a CD8+ phenotype, were relatively rare in peripheral blood. Some of the motif variants had earlier been found in reactive arthritis patients' fluid and blood. Ankylosing spondylitis blood seemed to carry a telltale TCR beta motif made of fewer than 10 highly homologous variants. Clones tied to disease were said to be significantly enriched in matched ankylosing spondylitis synovial fluid.

There are a few counts of this clonotype. Antigen: not known. The CDR3 has 16 amino acids. Trimming took 1 base from V and 6 from J; bases not matched to a gene: 7. In making TCR beta libraries, quantitative 5'-RACE with molecular barcodes was used. TCRdb independently ran MiXCR on the 5' RACE reads; one entry per CDR3 protein. The table records approximately 140,000 distinct CDR3 sequences, 15% to 20% of them present only once. The sequenced sample consisted of blood, either unsorted or a sorted T cell fraction (not recorded which). V is TRBV12-3 or TRBV12-4 and J is TRBJ2-2; TRBD2 matches 8 bases. The sequence was collected from a male donor with ankylosing spondylitis. CDR3 nucleotide sequence: TGTGCCAGCAGTTTAGGGGTGGCGGGAGGCGCCGGGGAGCTGTTTTTT. Protein: CASSLGVAGGAGELFF.